A single sample gave rise to the 8 T cell receptor beta chains below, sequenced in a study of CD8 T cells in ankylosing spondylitis. In TCRdb, the 5' RACE reads were re-called with MiXCR into one record per CDR3 protein. The profile shows roughly 200,000 distinct CDR3 sequences, around 13% of them singletons. The source material was blood, either unsorted or a sorted T cell fraction (not recorded which). These receptors originate from a male donor with ankylosing spondylitis or in good health (not recorded which).

This chain links TRBV11-3 with TRBJ2-3; no reliable D call. V gave up 4 bases and J gave up 4 bases, with 9 bases separating them. This CDR3 has 13 amino acids. From germline, CDR1 is SGHNT and CDR2 YENEEA. CDR3 coding DNA: TGTGCCAGCAGCTCTCCTAGGGCAGATACGCAGTATTTT. Translated, it gives CASSSPRADTQYF. The entire variable domain, with the rest obtained from reference TRBV11-3 and TRBJ2-3, is as follows: EAGVVQSPRYKIIEKKQPVAFWCNPISGHNTLYWYLQNLGQGPELLIRYENEEAVDDSQLPKDRFSAERLKGVDSTLKIQPAELGDSAVYLCASSSPRADTQYFGPGTRLTVL.

Only a few counts were recorded for this clonotype. The chain uses TRBV3-1 and TRBJ2-1; D gene ambiguous. CDR1 is LGHDT, CDR2 YNNKEL, per germline (reference sequence). The CDR3 runs to 18 residues. Between the trimmed V and J ends, which lost 4 bases and 4 bases, there was a span of 23 bases. Here the CDR3 DNA reads TGTGCCAGCAGCCTCCCTCTGGCACTTGGCCTCGGTTACAATGAGCAGTTCTTC. Its protein is CASSLPLALGLGYNEQFF.

This clonotype occurred a few times. The rearrangement uses TRBV4-1 and TRBJ2-6; 8 nucleotides align to TRBD1. The CDR3 spans 21 residues. From germline, CDR1 is MGHRA and CDR2 YSYEKL. With V trimmed by 1 base and J by 0 bases, 14 bases remained unmatched. CDR3 nucleotide sequence: TGCGCCAGCAGCCAAGTCTTTCTACAGGGGGACACAATCTCTGGGGCCAACGTCCTGACTTTC. This codes for CASSQVFLQGDTISGANVLTF.

This clonotype was counted a few times. The chain employs TRBV27 and TRBJ2-1, with 12 bases matching TRBD2. V shed 2 bases, J shed 4 bases, and the junction held 12 bases outside the gene matches. Germline V gene lookup returns CDR1 MNHEY and CDR2 SMNVEV (reference sequence). The CDR3 loop spans 19 amino acids. CDR3 in amino acids: CASSLIGTSGLEGYNEQFF. Written as DNA, the CDR3 is TGTGCCAGCAGTTTAATCGGGACTAGCGGGCTAGAGGGGTACAATGAGCAGTTCTTC.

This clonotype was seen only a few times. This sequence joins TRBV2 and TRBJ1-6; TRBD1 is a possible D gene (5 bases). CDR1 is SNHLY, CDR2 FYNNEI, per germline. The CDR3 has 14 residues. The V end was cut by 8 bases, the J end by 10 bases, with 18 bases between. Here the CDR3 reads CASELGQGDSPLHF. The CDR3 DNA is TGTGCCAGCGAGCTAGGCCAGGGAGACTCACCCCTCCACTTT.

In this sample, this clonotype turned up a few times. This chain links TRBV6-1 with TRBJ2-1; 12 bases align to TRBD2. Per germline, CDR1 MNHNS and CDR2 SASEGT. After removal of 6 bases from V and 2 bases from J, the junction contained 5 bases not matched to a gene. The CDR3 runs to 16 residues. For the CDR3, the DNA is TGTGCCAGCAGGAGGGGACTAGCGGGTACCTACAATGAGCAGTTCTTC. Its translation: CASRRGLAGTYNEQFF.

CDR3 bases: TGTGCCAGCAGTTTAACTAGCTTGAACACCGGGGAGCTGTTTTTT. Protein product: CASSLTSLNTGELFF. The rearrangement joins TRBV27 to TRBJ2-2; TRBD2 is a possible D gene (6 bases). This CDR3 contains 15 residues. V was clipped by 2 bases and J by 1 base, with 8 bases between them. CDR1 and CDR2 (germline): MNHEY, SMNVEV (reference sequence).

CDR3 amino acids: CAISEIWLEGTTDTQYF. CDR3 in DNA: TGTGCCATCAGTGAGATCTGGCTAGAGGGAACCACAGATACGCAGTATTTT. This chain joins TRBV10-3 and TRBJ2-3; D may be TRBD2 (5 bases). CDR3 size: 17 residues. CDR1 and CDR2 (germline): ENHRY, SYGVKD. The germline V and J ends were trimmed by 2 bases and 2 bases, with 17 bases remaining between them.